This T cell receptor (beta chain) was found in a study of shared clonotypes between healthy human individuals. Overall study context: Each donor contributed plates that comprised three CD4 naive, three CD4 memory, two CD8 naive and one CD8 memory. Overall study findings and caveats: Memory subsets generally showed lower estimated richness than naive subsets.

As for this clone: Its antigen is unknown.

In germline, CDR1 is SGHAT, CDR2 FQNNGV. Trimming pared 2 bases from V and 2 bases from J, leaving 6 bases between. CDR3 length: 13 amino acids. Measured with immunoSEQ multiplex PCR; TCRdb has only the in-frame clones, and not every one. This table holds roughly 1,100,000 clones, around four fifths found once. This chain links TRBV11-2 with TRBJ2-5; no reliable D call. The TCR sequence derives from a man between 18 and 35 years old in good health. The specimen was memory CD4+ T cells sorted from blood. Sample subset: CD45RA-negative fraction. This CDR3 is CASSLFLQETQYF. The CDR3 bases are TGTGCCAGCAGCTTATTTCTGCAAGAGACCCAGTACTTC. Full variable domain (missing parts from reference TRBV11-2 and TRBJ2-5): EAGVAQSPRYKIIEKRQSVAFWCNPISGHATLYWYQQILGQGPKLLIQFQNNGVVDDSQLPKDRFSAERLKGVDSTLKIQPAKLEDSAVYLCASSLFLQETQYFGPGTRLLVL.